These 19 T cell receptor beta chains share one sample of origin, sequenced in a study of blood T cell repertoires in COVID-19. Data came from immunoSEQ multiplex PCR; TCRdb stores just in-frame clones and leaves some out. The table includes 130,000 to 150,000 clones, roughly four fifths detected once. Sequenced: peripheral blood. Receptors originate from a human donor with acute or convalescent COVID-19. The donor label of this sample is uncertain.

A note on this clone: The DNA is omitted, as the CDR3 cannot be located on it reliably, and the CDR3 follows TCRdb's listing. The chain recombines TRBV13 with TRBJ1-1. Germline V lookup: CDR1 PRHDT, CDR2 FYEKMQ (reference sequence). The CDR3 adds up to 14 amino acids, both ends counted. The CDR3 reads CASSFRFGVTEAFF.

V and J are TRBV9 and TRBJ1-1; D remains ambiguous. Germline V gene data show CDR1 as SGDLS and CDR2 as YYNGEE. The germline V and J ends were trimmed by 0 bases and 0 bases, with 9 bases remaining between them. The CDR3 loop spans 15 amino acids. CDR3 DNA sequence: TGTGCCAGCAGCGTAGCCGGGGTGGTGAACACTGAAGCTTTCTTT. Translating it yields CASSVAGVVNTEAFF. Using reference TRBV9 and TRBJ1-1 for the parts outside the CDR3, the full variable domain is DSGVTQTPKHLITATGQRVTLRCSPRSGDLSVYWYQQSLDQGLQFLIQYYNGEERAKGNILERFSAQQFPDLHSELNLSSLELGDSALYFCASSVAGVVNTEAFFGQGTRLTVV.

This clone appeared a single time. This chain uses TRBV7-2 with TRBJ1-5; D call uncertain. This CDR3 has 15 amino acids. Trimming took 5 bases from V and 0 from J, leaving 11 bases between them. Germline CDR1 is SGHTA and CDR2 is FQGNSA. Written as DNA, the CDR3 is TGTGCCAGCAGCCCCGGGGTCAATAGCAATCAGCCCCAGCATTTT. Its translation is CASSPGVNSNQPQHF.

This clone was detected only a few times. The rearrangement links TRBV10-3 to TRBJ1-6; maybe TRBD1 (5 bases). The CDR3 loop spans 17 amino acids. The germline gives CDR1 ENHRY, CDR2 SYGVKD. Trimming removed 3 bases at V and 6 bases at J, with 18 bases between. CDR3 coding DNA: TGTGCCATCAGTGAAGGAGGGGCAGGGCCCTTTAATTCACCCCTCCACTTT. Protein sequence: CAISEGGAGPFNSPLHF.

Worth noting for this clone: An end of the junction differs from the germline gene, which may be a read error. The V call is TRBV24-1, the J call TRBJ2-2; 7 bases line up with TRBD1. There are 15 residues in the CDR3. Germline-derived CDR1 and CDR2 are KGHDR and SFDVKD. CDR3 nucleotides: TGTGCCACCAGTGACTTGACAGGGAACAGCGGGGAGCTGTTTTTT. Protein product: CATSDLTGNSGELFF.

The chain recombines TRBV9 with TRBJ1-2; 9 nucleotides line up with TRBD1. Trimming removed 3 bases from V and 7 bases from J; junction bases left unmatched: 10. The V gene's germline CDR1 is SGDLS and CDR2 YYNGEE. This CDR3 comprises 15 residues. The CDR3 sequence: CASSETDRGTSGYTF. CDR3 coding DNA: TGTGCCAGCAGCGAAACTGACAGGGGGACGAGTGGCTACACCTTC.

The V call is TRBV6-5, the J call TRBJ1-2, with a tentative D call TRBD1 (5 bases). The germline V and J ends were trimmed by 1 base and 4 bases, with 13 bases remaining between them. The germline CDR1 and CDR2 sequences are MNHEY and SVGAGI. This CDR3 contains 15 residues. The CDR3 loop is CASSYLGGTVYGYTF. The CDR3 nucleotides are TGTGCCAGCAGTTACTTGGGGGGTACGGTCTATGGCTACACCTTC.

This rearrangement joins TRBV7-8 to TRBJ1-6, with 9 bases aligning to TRBD1. Germline loops: CDR1 SGHVS, CDR2 FQNEAQ. The CDR3 totals 15 residues. Trimming at V came to 4 bases and at J to 11 bases, leaving 9 bases not matched to a gene. This CDR3 reads CASSWGTGRVAPLHF. For the CDR3, the DNA is TGTGCCAGCAGCTGGGGGACAGGGAGGGTGGCACCCCTCCACTTT.

This CDR3 reads CATSDRPGTSGTSYEQYV. As DNA, the CDR3 is TGTGCCACCAGTGATCGTCCCGGGACATCGGGGACCTCCTACGAGCAGTACGTC. The gene calls are TRBV24-1 and TRBJ2-7, with a weak D call TRBD1 (6 bases). Deletions cut 3 bases from V and 0 bases from J, with 20 bases between. Per the germline V gene, CDR1 is KGHDR and CDR2 is SFDVKD. CDR3 size: 18 residues.

This clone was picked up a small number of times. The V and J genes are TRBV19 and TRBJ2-5; TRBD1 might be the D (6 bases). The V and J ends lost 6 bases and 2 bases respectively, with 16 bases between them. CDR1 LNHDA and CDR2 SQIVND come from the germline V gene (reference sequence). The CDR3 sequence is 15 residues long. The CDR3 nucleotides are TGTGCCAGTAGGGGATCAGGGGTTGGACAAGAGACCCAGTACTTC. Residues: CASRGSGVGQETQYF.

The rearrangement joins TRBV7-8 to TRBJ1-3; TRBD1 is a possible D gene (6 bases). The CDR3 is 15 amino acids. The germline V gene encodes CDR1 SGHVS and CDR2 FQNEAQ. Trimming took 5 bases from V and 4 from J, leaving 15 bases between them. The CDR3 DNA follows: TGTGCCAGCAGCGCCTATTTGGGGGCCGGAAACACCATATATTTT. Translating it yields CASSAYLGAGNTIYF.

The chain joins TRBV15 to TRBJ2-5, with 9 nucleotides matching TRBD1. The CDR3 loop spans 16 amino acids. The V segment lost 2 bases and the J segment 5 bases; nucleotides outside the gene matches: 9. Germline lookup yields CDR1 LNHNV and CDR2 YYDKDF (reference sequence). CDR3 nucleotides: TGTGCCACCAGCAGAAACAGGGGGCATCTGGCGGAGACCCAGTACTTC. This translates into CATSRNRGHLAETQYF.

This clone was seen once. The rearrangement joins TRBV7-2 to TRBJ1-2, with 7 bases identical to TRBD1. The length of the CDR3 is 15 residues. V trimming: 1 base; J trimming: 0 bases; junction bases outside the gene matches: 2. The germline CDR1 and CDR2 sequences are SGHTA and FQGNSA. CDR3 bases: TGTGCCAGCAGCTTAGACGGGACAGCTAACTATGGCTACACCTTC. Residues: CASSLDGTANYGYTF. The variable domain in full, with the rest retrieved from reference TRBV7-2 and TRBJ1-2, is GAGVSQSPSNKVTEKGKDVELRCDPISGHTALYWYRQSLGQGLEFLIYFQGNSAPDKSGLPSDRFSAERTGGSVSTLTIQRTQQEDSAVYLCASSLDGTANYGYTFGSGTRLTVV.

This clone was counted once. V gene TRBV2 combines with J gene TRBJ1-6; D possibly corresponds to TRBD1 (6 bases). Between the trimmed V and J ends, which lost 5 bases and 5 bases, there was a span of 13 bases. The CDR3 spans 15 residues. Germline CDR1 reads SNHLY; CDR2 reads FYNNEI. As DNA, the CDR3 is TGTGCCAGCAGTTACACAGGGTTTAATAATTCACCCCTCCACTTT. Encoded protein: CASSYTGFNNSPLHF. Variable domain in full (rest from reference TRBV2 and TRBJ1-6): EPEVTQTPSHQVTQMGQEVILRCVPISNHLYFYWYRQILGQKVEFLVSFYNNEISEKSEIFDDQFSVERPDGSNFTLKIRSTKLEDSAMYFCASSYTGFNNSPLHFGNGTRLTVT.

This clone showed up just a few times. V usage is TRBV2 and J usage is TRBJ2-1, with D perhaps TRBD1 (5 bases). Trimming pared 8 bases from V and 6 bases from J, leaving 11 bases between. Germline loops: CDR1 SNHLY, CDR2 FYNNEI. The CDR3 is 12 residues long. CDR3 coding DNA: TGTGCCAGCGGTACCACAGGCAATGAGCAGTTCTTC. This codes for CASGTTGNEQFF.

This chain connects TRBV2 to TRBJ2-7, with D uncertain. This CDR3 has 12 residues. The germline CDR1 and CDR2 sequences are SNHLY and FYNNEI. Between the trimmed V and J ends, which lost 2 bases and 3 bases, there was a span of 5 bases. The CDR3 here is CASSEYGYEQYV. The CDR3 bases are TGTGCCAGCAGTGAATACGGCTACGAGCAGTACGTC.

The chain recombines TRBV27 with TRBJ2-3; 8 nucleotides line up with TRBD1. This CDR3 has 15 amino acids. Germline CDR1 is MNHEY and CDR2 is SMNVEV (reference sequence). V trimming: 5 bases; J trimming: 2 bases; junction bases outside the gene matches: 6. Here the CDR3 DNA reads TGTGCCAGCAGTGGACAGGGCACTATCACAGATACGCAGTATTTT. This gives the protein CASSGQGTITDTQYF.

The chain has TRBV12-3 or TRBV12-4 and TRBJ1-1, with no clear D. V shed 6 bases and J shed 1 base, with 9 bases lying between them. There are 13 residues in the CDR3. CDR3: CASSRHPNTEAFF. The CDR3 nucleotides are TGTGCCAGCAGCAGACACCCGAACACTGAAGCTTTCTTT.

The genes are TRBV7-9 and TRBJ2-1; 9 bases are a match to TRBD2. The CDR3 totals 15 residues. Germline V lookup: CDR1 SEHNR, CDR2 FQNEAQ (reference sequence). The J segment lost 9 bases and the V segment lost 5 bases, leaving 11 bases of the junction unmatched. The CDR3 DNA reads as TGTGCCAGCAGCCCACTCGCGGGGGGGGCCATTGAGCAGTTCTTC. Residues: CASSPLAGGAIEQFF.